The 5 T cell receptor beta chains reported below all come from one sample, sequenced in a study of early T cells in non-severe SARS-CoV-2 infection. One entry per CDR3 protein, called by TCRdb with MiXCR from the 5' RACE reads. The data hold about 81,000 distinct CDR3 sequences, with more than 5% observed a single time. The specimen sequenced was whole blood. These receptors were taken from an adult who was a healthcare worker with PCR-confirmed SARS-CoV-2 infection or an uninfected control (not recorded which).

This clonotype showed up just a few times. This rearrangement joins TRBV6-1 to TRBJ2-6; a possible D gene is TRBD1 (5 bases). This CDR3 has 17 residues. Germline V lookup: CDR1 MNHNS, CDR2 SASEGT. The ends were cut back, 5 bases at V and 0 bases at J, with 14 bases in the middle. The CDR3 spells CASSLSWGHSGANVLTF. The CDR3 nucleotides are TGTGCCAGCAGTTTGTCCTGGGGCCACTCTGGGGCCAACGTCCTGACTTTC.

Worth noting for this clonotype: A read error may be the cause here, since a much bigger clone is one base away. This chain connects TRBV29-1 to TRBJ2-5; D may be TRBD2 (6 bases). V was cut by 6 bases and J by 4 bases, with 15 bases left in between. Germline CDR1 is SQVTM and CDR2 is ANQGSEA. The CDR3 is 13 amino acids. The CDR3 DNA reads TGCAGCGTCGAGACTAGTTTGGCAGAGACCCAGTACTTC. This encodes CSVETSLAETQYF.

This clonotype was counted only a few times. The gene calls are TRBV5-4 and TRBJ2-7, with 7 nucleotides matching TRBD2. The CDR3 spans 14 residues. From germline, CDR1 is SGHNT and CDR2 YYREEE (reference sequence). The trim removed 7 bases at V and 5 bases at J, leaving 12 bases unmatched. This CDR3 is CASFILAQPHEQYF. In nucleotides, the CDR3 is TGTGCCAGCTTCATACTAGCGCAACCCCACGAGCAGTACTTC.

This rearrangement joins TRBV6-2 or TRBV6-3 to TRBJ2-7; D is ambiguous. The V gene's germline CDR1 is MNHEY and CDR2 SVGEGT. The CDR3 totals 12 residues. Trimming cost V 5 bases and J 3 bases, with 8 bases left between them. The CDR3 here is CASSQASYEQYF. The CDR3 DNA reads as TGTGCCAGCAGTCAAGCCAGCTACGAGCAGTACTTC.

This clonotype came up many times. J is TRBJ2-6 and V is TRBV19; D call uncertain. V was shortened by 2 bases and J by 3 bases, with 11 bases between the two germline ends. The CDR3 is 16 amino acids. Germline CDR1 is LNHDA and CDR2 is SQIVND (reference sequence). The CDR3 DNA follows: TGTGCCAGTAGTATAAGGACCCCTGGTGGGGCCAACGTCCTGACTTTC. Its translation: CASSIRTPGGANVLTF.